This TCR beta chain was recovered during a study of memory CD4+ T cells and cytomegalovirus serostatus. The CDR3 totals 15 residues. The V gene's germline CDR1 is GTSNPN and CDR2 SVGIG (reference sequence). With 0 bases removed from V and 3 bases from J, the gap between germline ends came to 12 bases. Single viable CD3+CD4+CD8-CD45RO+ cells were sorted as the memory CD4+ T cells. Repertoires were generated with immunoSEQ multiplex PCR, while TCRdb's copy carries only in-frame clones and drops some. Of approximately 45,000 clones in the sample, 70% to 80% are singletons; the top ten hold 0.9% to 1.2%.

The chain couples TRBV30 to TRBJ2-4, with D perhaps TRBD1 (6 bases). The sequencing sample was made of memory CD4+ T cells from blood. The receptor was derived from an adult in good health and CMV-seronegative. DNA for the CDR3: TGTGCCTGGAGTGTTTCCGGGACATACAAAAACATTCAGTACTTC. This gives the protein CAWSVSGTYKNIQYF. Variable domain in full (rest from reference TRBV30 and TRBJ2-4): SQTIHQWPATLVQPVGSPLSLECTVEGTSNPNLYWYRQAAGRGLQLLFYSVGIGQISSEVPQNLSASRPQDRQFILSSKKLLLSDSGFYLCAWSVSGTYKNIQYFGAGTRLSVL.